In its sample, the clone carrying this TCR beta chain was seen a few times. Its antigen is not known. Sequencing was performed with immunoSEQ multiplex PCR; in TCRdb, only in-frame clones are kept and a portion is missing. The table has 10,000 to 12,000 clones, approximately 70% seen once. These data belong to a study of CD4+ T cells in melanoma. V gave up 6 bases and J gave up 1 base, with 9 bases separating them. Looked up from germline, CDR1 is KGHSH and CDR2 is LQKENI. This CDR3 has 13 amino acids. Study conclusions and caveats: A reported correlation linked neoantigen-specific CD4+ T cells to CD8+, macrophage and B cell function. Reportedly, melanoma neoantigen-specific CD4+ T cells showed varied differentiation states.

The chain carries TRBV18 and TRBJ1-1, with D possibly TRBD1 on 6 matching bases. Sequences were obtained from cells from a culture (not recorded whether cultured in vitro). The clonotype was recovered from a human donor with melanoma. CDR3 amino acids: CASSWTENTEAFF. The CDR3 coding sequence is TGTGCCAGCTCGTGGACAGAGAACACTGAAGCTTTCTTT.